The 30 T cell receptor beta chains given below trace back to one sample, sequenced in a study of cytotoxic CD8 clonotypes in ibrutinib-treated CLL. Measured with immunoSEQ multiplex PCR; TCRdb has only the in-frame clones, and not every one. The sample lists about 160,000 clones; approximately 80% were seen once. The specimen was PBMCs, collected after 24 months of ibrutinib treatment. These receptors were taken from a human donor with chronic lymphocytic leukemia.

The chain uses TRBV28 and TRBJ2-1; 14 bases are a match to TRBD2. Germline V gives CDR1 MDHEN, CDR2 SYDVKM. V gave up 7 bases and J gave up 6 bases; unmatched junction bases: 2. The CDR3 has 14 residues. The CDR3 DNA is TGTGCCAGCACGACTAGCGGGAGGGCCAATGAGCAGTTCTTC. Protein product: CASTTSGRANEQFF.

This chain joins TRBV30 and TRBJ1-2, with D possibly matching TRBD1 (6 bases). V gave up 0 bases and J gave up 8 bases, with 10 bases separating them. The CDR3 is made up of 12 amino acids. Germline V gene lookup returns CDR1 GTSNPN and CDR2 SVGIG (reference sequence). The CDR3: CAWSVQQGGYTF. The CDR3 DNA follows: TGTGCCTGGAGTGTACAACAGGGCGGCTACACCTTC.

V is TRBV5-1 and J is TRBJ1-1, with no clear D. The germline V gene encodes CDR1 SGHRS and CDR2 YFSETQ. The ends were cut back, 7 bases at V and 0 bases at J, with 13 bases in the middle. This CDR3 comprises 14 residues. The CDR3 spells CASRTGIMNTEAFF. CDR3 in DNA: TGCGCCAGCCGGACGGGGATAATGAACACTGAAGCTTTCTTT.

Turning to this clone: Additional DNA sequences in this sample encode the identical CDR3. The chain carries TRBV28 and TRBJ2-5; D ambiguous. From germline, CDR1 is MDHEN and CDR2 SYDVKM. The CDR3 length is 11 residues. Deletions cut 5 bases from V and 5 bases from J, with 6 bases between. The CDR3 reads CASSQRETQYF. The CDR3 DNA reads TGTGCCAGCAGTCAAAGGGAGACCCAGTACTTC.

This rearrangement joins TRBV29-1 to TRBJ2-5; 9 nucleotides line up with TRBD1. The V segment lost 8 bases and the J segment 4 bases; nucleotides outside the gene matches: 8. This CDR3 spans 13 amino acids. In germline, CDR1 is SQVTM, CDR2 ANQGSEA. CDR3 residues: CSFVGQGPETQYF. DNA for the CDR3: TGCAGCTTTGTGGGACAGGGCCCAGAGACCCAGTACTTC. The full variable domain, in which reference TRBV29-1 and TRBJ2-5 provide the parts outside the CDR3, is SAVISQKPSRDICQRGTSLTIQCQVDSQVTMMFWYRQQPGQSLTLIATANQGSEATYESGFVIDKFPISRPNLTFSTLTVSNMSPEDSSIYLCSFVGQGPETQYFGPGTRLLVL.

The CDR3, as DNA: TGTGCCAGCAGCCCCCAGGACAGGGGATACAATGAGCAGTTCTTC. Protein sequence: CASSPQDRGYNEQFF. This sequence joins TRBV5-6 and TRBJ2-1; 9 bases map to TRBD1. CDR1 and CDR2 (germline): SGHDT, YYEEEE. With 4 bases clipped from V and 4 bases from J, the junction kept 6 bases outside the gene matches. The CDR3 sequence is 15 residues long.

This chain uses TRBV7-3 with TRBJ2-1, with 13 bases that match TRBD2. The germline V gene has CDR1 SGHTA and CDR2 FQGTGA. This CDR3 has 16 residues. V trimming: 6 bases; J trimming: 5 bases; junction bases outside the gene matches: 7. CDR3 region: CASRSGLAGVNNEQFF. DNA for the CDR3: TGTGCCAGCAGATCAGGACTAGCGGGGGTAAACAATGAGCAGTTCTTC.

The chain employs TRBV18 and TRBJ2-7; possibly TRBD2 for D (5 bases). CDR3 length: 10 amino acids. Between the trimmed V and J ends, which lost 5 bases and 6 bases, there was a span of 5 bases. The germline V gene has CDR1 KGHSH and CDR2 LQKENI. CDR3 loop: CASSGGEQYF. CDR3 bases: TGTGCCAGCTCAGGAGGCGAGCAGTACTTC. The full variable domain, with the rest looked up from reference TRBV18 and TRBJ2-7, is NAGVMQNPRHLVRRRGQEARLRCSPMKGHSHVYWYRQLPEEGLKFMVYLQKENIIDESGMPKERFSAEFPKEGPSILRIQQVVRGDSAAYFCASSGGEQYFGPGTRLTVT.

This clone has just a few counts. The chain couples TRBV6-1 to TRBJ1-1; D is uncertain. This CDR3 region has 14 residues. Trimming took 6 bases from V and 6 from J, leaving 17 bases between them. Germline V CDR1 and CDR2: MNHNS, SASEGT. CDR3 in amino acids: CASRKLPRQPEAFF. CDR3 DNA sequence: TGTGCCAGCAGAAAACTCCCAAGGCAACCTGAAGCTTTCTTT.

This clone appeared a single time. The chain joins TRBV9 to TRBJ1-3; D remains ambiguous. The CDR3 totals 18 residues. Germline V gene lookup returns CDR1 SGDLS and CDR2 YYNGEE. Trimming cost V 0 bases and J 2 bases, with 18 bases left between them. The CDR3 region is CASSVATPVAYPGNTIYF. The CDR3 DNA is TGTGCCAGCAGCGTAGCTACGCCCGTAGCCTACCCTGGAAACACCATATATTTT.

V usage is TRBV6-5 and J usage is TRBJ2-7; a possible D gene is TRBD2 (5 bases). The V end lost 6 bases, the J end lost 2 bases, and 14 bases lay between the germline ends. The germline gives CDR1 MNHEY, CDR2 SVGAGI. This CDR3 has 14 residues. The CDR3 coding sequence is TGTGCCAGCAGGGCCTCGGGGATCCCCTACGAGCAGTACTTC. It is translated as CASRASGIPYEQYF.

The chain links TRBV5-1 to TRBJ1-6, with TRBD1 matching 8 bases. CDR1 SGHRS and CDR2 YFSETQ come from the germline V gene. The CDR3 runs 14 residues. The junction had 5 bases not matched to a gene; V was cut back by 4 bases and J by 8 bases. The CDR3 DNA sequence: TGCGCCAGCAGCATGGGACAGGCCTATTCACCCCTCCACTTT. It specifies CASSMGQAYSPLHF.

This clone was observed a handful of times. The junction departs from the called germline gene at one end, perhaps through a read error. V gene TRBV7-7 combines with J gene TRBJ2-1, with D perhaps assigned TRBD1 or TRBD2 (6 bases each). Germline CDR1 reads SSHAT; CDR2 reads FNYEAQ (reference sequence). The CDR3 covers 15 residues. CDR3 in amino acids: CASSTRPGAGNEQFF. CDR3 DNA: TGTGCTAGCAGCACCAGACCGGGGGCTGGTAATGAGCAGTTCTTC. Based on the CDR3 plus reference TRBV7-7 and TRBJ2-1, the full variable domain is GAGVSQSPRYKVTKRGQDVTLRCDPISSHATLYWYQQALGQGPEFLTYFNYEAQPDKSGLPSDRFSAERPEGSISTLTIQRTEQRDSAMYRCASSTRPGAGNEQFFGPGTRLTVL.

This clone is a singleton in its sample. This sample also contains other DNA sequences that code for the same CDR3. This chain joins TRBV13 and TRBJ2-7, with 11 bases fitting TRBD2. Germline CDR1 PRHDT, CDR2 FYEKMQ (reference sequence). The trim removed 7 bases at V and 3 bases at J, leaving 14 bases unmatched. This CDR3 has 17 residues. CDR3 sequence (DNA): TGTGCCAGCACCCCATCACAGGGGACTAGCGGCCTCTACGAGCAGTACTTC. It is translated as CASTPSQGTSGLYEQYF.

This clone was detected a few times. The chain has TRBV7-2 and TRBJ2-2; 11 nucleotides line up with TRBD2. The germline CDR1 and CDR2 sequences are SGHTA and FQGNSA. The length of the CDR3 is 16 residues. Losses at the gene ends were 4 bases for V and 4 bases for J; bases not matched to a gene: 5. The CDR3 DNA sequence: TGTGCCAGCAGCTCACGCCTAGCGGGAGGCACCGGGGAGCTGTTTTTT. Translated: CASSSRLAGGTGELFF.

This chain joins TRBV7-3 and TRBJ1-1, with no clear D. The CDR3 has 14 residues. CDR1 and CDR2 from the germline V gene are SGHTA and FQGTGA. The V gene lost 4 bases and the J gene lost 0 bases, with 9 bases spanning the gap. CDR3 residues: CASSSGRLNTEAFF. CDR3 DNA sequence: TGTGCCAGCAGCTCGGGCCGGTTGAACACTGAAGCTTTCTTT.

This clone was found once. V gene TRBV2 combines with J gene TRBJ1-1; no clear D gene. Germline values: CDR1 SNHLY, CDR2 FYNNEI. The CDR3 contains 14 residues. V lost 7 bases and J lost 2, with 14 bases in between. The CDR3 DNA follows: TGTGCCAGCACCCTACGTGGCAGAAACACTGAAGCTTTCTTT. Encoded protein: CASTLRGRNTEAFF.

The chain couples TRBV25-1 to TRBJ1-1, with D tentatively TRBD1 (5 bases). The CDR3 extends over 12 amino acids. Trimming pared 6 bases from V and 6 bases from J, leaving 11 bases between. The V gene's germline CDR1 is MGHDK and CDR2 SYGVNS. CDR3 in amino acids: CASSGHRSEAFF. DNA for the CDR3: TGTGCCAGCAGCGGACACCGGTCTGAAGCTTTCTTT.

This clone was seen just once. The chain couples TRBV2 to TRBJ2-5; a possible D gene is TRBD2 (5 bases). Per the germline V gene, CDR1 is SNHLY and CDR2 is FYNNEI. V shed 6 bases and J shed 4 bases, with 12 bases lying between them. The CDR3 is 13 residues long. The CDR3 here is CASSARLRETQYF. CDR3 nucleotides: TGTGCCAGCAGCGCTCGACTACGAGAGACCCAGTACTTC.

Only a few counts were recorded for this clone. V is TRBV6-1 and J is TRBJ2-2; TRBD1 or TRBD2 may be the D gene (5 bases each). CDR3 length: 13 residues. CDR1 is MNHNS, CDR2 SASEGT, per germline. V was trimmed by 7 bases and J by 3 bases, leaving 9 bases between them. The CDR3 region has the DNA TGTGCCAGCAAGAGGGGCGACACCGGGGAGCTGTTTTTT. Protein product: CASKRGDTGELFF.

The chain carries TRBV2 and TRBJ1-5; D is undetermined. The germline V and J ends were trimmed by 8 bases and 4 bases, with 12 bases remaining between them. The CDR3 loop spans 13 amino acids. Looked up from germline, CDR1 is SNHLY and CDR2 is FYNNEI. The CDR3 DNA is TGTGCCAGCCTCGAGGAGAGGAATCAGCCCCAGCATTTT. It translates to CASLEERNQPQHF.

The rearrangement joins TRBV27 to TRBJ1-5, with 8 bases matching TRBD1. CDR3 length equals 14 residues. Germline V gene data show CDR1 as MNHEY and CDR2 as SMNVEV (reference sequence). V shed 2 bases and J 9 bases; nucleotides not matched to a gene: 6. CDR3 amino acids: CASSLGQGRPPQHF. In nucleotides, the CDR3 is TGTGCCAGCAGTTTAGGACAGGGCCGGCCGCCCCAGCATTTT.

The rearrangement joins TRBV28 to TRBJ1-2; 7 positions agree with TRBD1. J was trimmed by 2 bases and V by 1 base; bases with no gene match: 7. The CDR3 runs 16 residues. Germline loops: CDR1 MDHEN, CDR2 SYDVKM. The CDR3 reads CASSLYGGQSNYGYTF. The CDR3 DNA sequence: TGTGCCAGCAGTTTATATGGGGGACAGAGCAACTATGGCTACACCTTC.

The V call is TRBV23-1, the J call TRBJ1-1; the match to TRBD1 covers 9 bases. TRBV23-1 is filed as an ORF, its function uncertain. Trimming cost V 3 bases and J 2 bases; bases outside gene matches: 7. This CDR3 contains 16 residues. The DNA of the CDR3 is TGCGCCAGCAGTCATCGACCGGGACAGGGTAACACTGAAGCTTTCTTT. The encoded protein is CASSHRPGQGNTEAFF.

This chain uses TRBV28 with TRBJ2-1, with 10 bases that match TRBD2. The CDR3 length is 15 residues. The V and J ends lost 5 bases and 7 bases, in that order; junction bases with no gene match: 8. CDR1 and CDR2 from the germline V gene are MDHEN and SYDVKM. CDR3 region: CASSLAGAGVNEQFF. Here the CDR3 DNA reads TGTGCCAGCAGTCTAGCGGGAGCGGGTGTGAATGAGCAGTTCTTC. Full variable domain (outside the CDR3, taken from reference TRBV28 and TRBJ2-1): DVKVTQSSRYLVKRTGEKVFLECVQDMDHENMFWYRQDPGLGLRLIYFSYDVKMKEKGDIPEGYSVSREKKERFSLILESASTNQTSMYLCASSLAGAGVNEQFFGPGTRLTVL.

This chain connects TRBV5-4 to TRBJ1-1; the D is unclear. Germline lookup yields CDR1 SGHNT and CDR2 YYREEE (reference sequence). This CDR3 contains 14 residues. V was clipped by 2 bases and J by 3 bases, with 11 bases between them. The CDR3 nucleotides read TGTGCCAGCAGCTTCTCTCGCCGGGACACTGAAGCTTTCTTT. It translates to CASSFSRRDTEAFF.

V is TRBV6-5 and J is TRBJ1-5; 10 bases fit TRBD1. With V trimmed by 6 bases and J by 9 bases, 5 bases remained unmatched. Germline loops: CDR1 MNHEY, CDR2 SVGAGI. This CDR3 is built from 13 residues. The CDR3 reads CASRRDRGRPQHF. In DNA, the CDR3 is TGTGCCAGCAGGCGGGACAGGGGCCGGCCCCAGCATTTT.

The genes are TRBV7-8 and TRBJ2-7; no reliable D call. Between the trimmed V and J ends, which lost 5 bases and 1 base, there was a span of 12 bases. This CDR3 has 14 amino acids. Germline CDR1 and CDR2: SGHVS and FQNEAQ. The DNA for the CDR3 is TGTGCCAGCAGCCCCCTCGGAGCTTCCTACGAGCAGTACTTC. It specifies CASSPLGASYEQYF.

J is TRBJ2-3 and V is TRBV9, with 8 bases that match TRBD2. This CDR3 is 15 amino acids long. V was clipped by 7 bases and J by 3 bases; unmatched bases: 10. Germline assignment: CDR1 SGDLS and CDR2 YYNGEE. The CDR3 loop is CASGLGGLGTDTQYF. Here the CDR3 DNA reads TGTGCCAGCGGACTAGGGGGACTAGGGACAGATACGCAGTATTTT.

The chain is built from TRBV4-1 and TRBJ2-2; D uncertain. The CDR3 spans 16 residues. Germline CDR1 reads MGHRA; CDR2 reads YSYEKL. V was cut by 6 bases and J by 4 bases, with 18 bases left in between. In nucleotides, the CDR3 is TGCGCCAGCAGGGACCGTATAAGTGAAACCACCGGGGAGCTGTTTTTT. It yields the protein CASRDRISETTGELFF.